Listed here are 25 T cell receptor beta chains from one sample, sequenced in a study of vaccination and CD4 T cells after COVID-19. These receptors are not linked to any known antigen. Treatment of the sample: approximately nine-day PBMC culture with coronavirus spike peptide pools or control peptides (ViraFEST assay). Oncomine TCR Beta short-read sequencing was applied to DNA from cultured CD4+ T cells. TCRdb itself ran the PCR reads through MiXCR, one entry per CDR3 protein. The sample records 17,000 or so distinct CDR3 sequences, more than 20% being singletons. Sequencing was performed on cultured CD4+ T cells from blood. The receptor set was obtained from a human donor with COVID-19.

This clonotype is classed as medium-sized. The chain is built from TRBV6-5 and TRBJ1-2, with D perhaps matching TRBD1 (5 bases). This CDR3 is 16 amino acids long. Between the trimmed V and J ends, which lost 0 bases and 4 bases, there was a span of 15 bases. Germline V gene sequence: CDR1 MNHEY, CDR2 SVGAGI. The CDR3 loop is CASSYSSVGVSYGYTF. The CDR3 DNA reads TGTGCCAGCAGTTACTCTTCTGTAGGGGTTAGCTATGGCTACACCTTC.

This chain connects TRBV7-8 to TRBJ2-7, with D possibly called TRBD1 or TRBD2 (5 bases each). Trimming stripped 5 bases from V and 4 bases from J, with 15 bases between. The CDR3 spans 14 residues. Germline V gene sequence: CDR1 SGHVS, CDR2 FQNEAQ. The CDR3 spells CASSQLSGPYEQYF. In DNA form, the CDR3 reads TGTGCCAGCAGCCAACTCTCGGGACCTTACGAGCAGTACTTC.

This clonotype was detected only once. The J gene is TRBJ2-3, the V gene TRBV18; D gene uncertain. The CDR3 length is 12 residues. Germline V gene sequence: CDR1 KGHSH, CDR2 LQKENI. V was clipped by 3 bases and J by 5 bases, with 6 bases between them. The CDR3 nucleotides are TGTGCCAGCTCACCGAAGGGAGATACGCAGTATTTT. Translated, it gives CASSPKGDTQYF.

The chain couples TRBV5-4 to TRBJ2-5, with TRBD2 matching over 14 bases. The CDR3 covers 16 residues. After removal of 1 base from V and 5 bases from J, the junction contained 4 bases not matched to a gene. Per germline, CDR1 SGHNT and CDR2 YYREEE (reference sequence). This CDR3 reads CASSLRTSGGSETQYF. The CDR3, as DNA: TGTGCCAGCAGCTTGAGGACTAGCGGGGGGTCGGAGACCCAGTACTTC.

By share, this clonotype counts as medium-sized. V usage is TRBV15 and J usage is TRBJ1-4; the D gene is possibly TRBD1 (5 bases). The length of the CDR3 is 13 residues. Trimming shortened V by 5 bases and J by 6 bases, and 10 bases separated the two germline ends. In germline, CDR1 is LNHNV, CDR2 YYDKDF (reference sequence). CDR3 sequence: CATSHRTDEKLFF. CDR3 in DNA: TGTGCCACCAGCCACAGGACGGATGAAAAACTGTTTTTT. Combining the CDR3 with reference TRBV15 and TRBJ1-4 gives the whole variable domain DAMVIQNPRYQVTQFGKPVTLSCSQTLNHNVMYWYQQKSSQAPKLLFHYYDKDFNNEADTPDNFQSRRPNTSFCFLDIRSPGLGDTAMYLCATSHRTDEKLFFGSGTQLSVL.

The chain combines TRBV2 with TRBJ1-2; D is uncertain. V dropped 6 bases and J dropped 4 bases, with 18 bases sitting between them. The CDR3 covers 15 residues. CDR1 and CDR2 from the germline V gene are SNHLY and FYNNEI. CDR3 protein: CASSPGEGKGYGYTF. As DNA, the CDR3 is TGTGCCAGCAGCCCGGGAGAGGGAAAGGGCTATGGCTACACCTTC. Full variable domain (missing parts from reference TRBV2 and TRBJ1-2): EPEVTQTPSHQVTQMGQEVILRCVPISNHLYFYWYRQILGQKVEFLVSFYNNEISEKSEIFDDQFSVERPDGSNFTLKIRSTKLEDSAMYFCASSPGEGKGYGYTFGSGTRLTVV.

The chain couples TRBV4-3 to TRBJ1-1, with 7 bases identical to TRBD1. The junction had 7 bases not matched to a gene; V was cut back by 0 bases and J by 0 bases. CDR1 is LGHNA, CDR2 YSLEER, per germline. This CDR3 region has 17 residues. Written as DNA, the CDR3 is TGCGCCAGCAGCCAAGAAATTCCAGGGGGAATGAACACTGAAGCTTTCTTT. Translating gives CASSQEIPGGMNTEAFF.

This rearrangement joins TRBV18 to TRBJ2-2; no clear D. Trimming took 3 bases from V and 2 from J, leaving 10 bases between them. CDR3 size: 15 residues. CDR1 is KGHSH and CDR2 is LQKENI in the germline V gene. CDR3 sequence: CASSPRTINTGELFF. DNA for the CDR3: TGTGCCAGCTCACCCCGTACAATCAACACCGGGGAGCTGTTTTTT.

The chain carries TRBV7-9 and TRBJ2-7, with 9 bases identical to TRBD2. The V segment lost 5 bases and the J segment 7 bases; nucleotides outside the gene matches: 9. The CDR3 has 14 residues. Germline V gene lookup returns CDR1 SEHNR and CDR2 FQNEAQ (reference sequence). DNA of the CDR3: TGTGCCAGCAGCCCTAGCGGGGCTGATGGGGAGCAGTACTTC. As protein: CASSPSGADGEQYF.

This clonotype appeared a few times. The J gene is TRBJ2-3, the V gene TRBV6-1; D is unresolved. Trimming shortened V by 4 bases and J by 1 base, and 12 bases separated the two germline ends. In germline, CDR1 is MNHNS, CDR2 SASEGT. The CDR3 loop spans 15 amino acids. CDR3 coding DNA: TGTGCCAGCAGTGCCTCCACGGGTGGCACAGATACGCAGTATTTT. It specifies CASSASTGGTDTQYF.

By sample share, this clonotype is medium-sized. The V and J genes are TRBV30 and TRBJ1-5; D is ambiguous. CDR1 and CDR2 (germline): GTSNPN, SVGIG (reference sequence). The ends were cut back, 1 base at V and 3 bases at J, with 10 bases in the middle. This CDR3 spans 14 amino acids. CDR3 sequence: CAWSDGNPNQPQHF. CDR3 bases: TGTGCCTGGAGTGACGGTAATCCCAATCAGCCCCAGCATTTT.

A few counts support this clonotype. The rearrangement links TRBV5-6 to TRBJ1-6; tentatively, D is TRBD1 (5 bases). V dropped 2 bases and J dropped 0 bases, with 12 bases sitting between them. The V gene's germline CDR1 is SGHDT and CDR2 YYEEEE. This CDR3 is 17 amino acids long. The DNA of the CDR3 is TGTGCCAGCAGCTTCTTGGGGGAGAGCTCCTATAATTCACCCCTCCACTTT. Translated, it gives CASSFLGESSYNSPLHF.

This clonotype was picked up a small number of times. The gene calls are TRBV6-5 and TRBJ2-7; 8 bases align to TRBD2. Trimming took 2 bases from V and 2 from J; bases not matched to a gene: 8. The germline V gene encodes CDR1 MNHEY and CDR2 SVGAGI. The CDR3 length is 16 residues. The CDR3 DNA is TGTGCCAGCAGTTACGGCGGGGGGACAACAACCTACGAGCAGTACTTC. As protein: CASSYGGGTTTYEQYF.

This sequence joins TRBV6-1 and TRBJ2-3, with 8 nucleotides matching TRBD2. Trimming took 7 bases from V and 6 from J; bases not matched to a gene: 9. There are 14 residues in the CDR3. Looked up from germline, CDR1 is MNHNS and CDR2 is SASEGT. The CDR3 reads CASIYGGGSDTQYF. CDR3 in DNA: TGTGCCAGCATATACGGGGGGGGATCCGATACGCAGTATTTT.

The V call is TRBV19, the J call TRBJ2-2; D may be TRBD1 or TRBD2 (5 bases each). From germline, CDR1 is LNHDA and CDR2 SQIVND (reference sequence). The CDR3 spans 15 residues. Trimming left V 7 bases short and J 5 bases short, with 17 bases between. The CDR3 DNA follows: TGTGCCAGTACTAAGGGCAGGGAGTTAACCGGGGAGCTGTTTTTT. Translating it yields CASTKGRELTGELFF.

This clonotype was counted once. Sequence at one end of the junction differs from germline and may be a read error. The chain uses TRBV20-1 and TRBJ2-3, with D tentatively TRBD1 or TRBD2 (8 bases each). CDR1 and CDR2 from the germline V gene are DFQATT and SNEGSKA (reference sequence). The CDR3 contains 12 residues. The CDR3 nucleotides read TGCAGTGCTCGGGGGGGGACAGGTACGCAGTATTTT. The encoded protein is CSARGGTGTQYF.

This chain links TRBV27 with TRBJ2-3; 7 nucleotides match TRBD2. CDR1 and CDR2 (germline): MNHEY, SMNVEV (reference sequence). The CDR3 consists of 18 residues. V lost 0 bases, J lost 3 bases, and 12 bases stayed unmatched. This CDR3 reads CASSLSINFRTRTDTQYF. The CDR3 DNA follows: TGTGCCAGCAGTTTATCGATAAACTTTCGGACTAGGACAGATACGCAGTATTTT.

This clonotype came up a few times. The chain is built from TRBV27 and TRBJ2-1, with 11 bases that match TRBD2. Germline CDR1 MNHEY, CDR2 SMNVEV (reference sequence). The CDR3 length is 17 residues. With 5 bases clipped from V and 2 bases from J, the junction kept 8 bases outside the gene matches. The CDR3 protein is CASSIPSSGGTYNEQFF. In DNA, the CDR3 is TGTGCCAGCAGTATACCCTCTAGCGGGGGGACCTACAATGAGCAGTTCTTC.

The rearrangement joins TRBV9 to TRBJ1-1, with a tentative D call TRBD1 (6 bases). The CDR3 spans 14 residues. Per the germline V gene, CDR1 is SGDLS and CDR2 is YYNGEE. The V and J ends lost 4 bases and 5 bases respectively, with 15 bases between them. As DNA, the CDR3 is TGTGCCAGCAGCCCCTACAGGGTATCTACTGAAGCTTTCTTT. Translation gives CASSPYRVSTEAFF.

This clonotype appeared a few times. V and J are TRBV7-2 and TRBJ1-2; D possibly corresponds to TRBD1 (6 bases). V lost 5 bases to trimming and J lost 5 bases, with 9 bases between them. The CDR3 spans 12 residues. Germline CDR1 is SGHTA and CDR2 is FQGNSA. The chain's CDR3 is CASSRTDYGYTF. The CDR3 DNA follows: TGTGCCAGCAGCCGGACAGATTATGGCTACACCTTC. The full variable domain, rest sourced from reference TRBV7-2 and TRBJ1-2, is GAGVSQSPSNKVTEKGKDVELRCDPISGHTALYWYRQSLGQGLEFLIYFQGNSAPDKSGLPSDRFSAERTGGSVSTLTIQRTQQEDSAVYLCASSRTDYGYTFGSGTRLTVV.

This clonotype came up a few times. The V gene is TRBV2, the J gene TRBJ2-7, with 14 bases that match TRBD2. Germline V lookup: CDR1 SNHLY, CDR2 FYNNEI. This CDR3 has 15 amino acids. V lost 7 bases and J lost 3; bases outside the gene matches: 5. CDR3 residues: CASNSGTSGGYEQYF. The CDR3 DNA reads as TGTGCCAGCAATTCTGGGACTAGCGGGGGCTACGAGCAGTACTTC.

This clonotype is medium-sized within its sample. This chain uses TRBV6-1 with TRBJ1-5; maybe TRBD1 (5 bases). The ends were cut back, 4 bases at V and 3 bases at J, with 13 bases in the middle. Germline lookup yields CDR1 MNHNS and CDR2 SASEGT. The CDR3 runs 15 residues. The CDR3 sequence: CASSVETANNQPQHF. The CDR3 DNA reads TGTGCCAGCAGTGTCGAGACAGCGAACAATCAGCCCCAGCATTTT.

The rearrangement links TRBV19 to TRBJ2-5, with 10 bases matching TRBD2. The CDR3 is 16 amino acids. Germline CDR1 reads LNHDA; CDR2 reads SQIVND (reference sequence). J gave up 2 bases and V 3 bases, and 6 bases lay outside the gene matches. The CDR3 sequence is CASSIRSSGGQETQYF. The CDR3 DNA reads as TGTGCCAGTAGTATTCGGTCTAGCGGGGGTCAAGAGACCCAGTACTTC.

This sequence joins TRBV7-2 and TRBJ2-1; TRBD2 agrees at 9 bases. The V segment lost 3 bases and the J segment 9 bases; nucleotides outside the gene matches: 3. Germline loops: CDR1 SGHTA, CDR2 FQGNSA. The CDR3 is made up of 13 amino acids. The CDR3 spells CASSLRGGFEQFF. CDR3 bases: TGTGCCAGCAGCTTGCGGGGGGGCTTTGAGCAGTTCTTC.

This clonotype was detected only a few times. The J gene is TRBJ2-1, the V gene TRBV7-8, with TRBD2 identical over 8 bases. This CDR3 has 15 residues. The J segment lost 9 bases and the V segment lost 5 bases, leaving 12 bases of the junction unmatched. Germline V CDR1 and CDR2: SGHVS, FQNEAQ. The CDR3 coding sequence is TGTGCCAGCAGCGTTAGCGGTAGACTAGCGATTGAGCAGTTCTTC. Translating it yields CASSVSGRLAIEQFF.